The rows below give T cell receptor beta chains drawn from one sample of a study of CD8+CD57+ T cells in acquired aplastic anemia. One entry per CDR3 protein, called by TCRdb with MiXCR from the reads. This sample has around 170,000 distinct CDR3 sequences, with less than 55% found just once. What was sequenced was sorted CD4+, CD8+, or CD8+CD57+ T cells (not recorded which) from PBMCs. The receptors stem from a human donor in good health. Each CDR3 is given with its conserved first and last residue. Fields, in order: D gene, J gene, CDR3 length, V gene, clone size, CDR3 DNA, CDR3 protein. The D gene is left open where the match is weak. Not all rows give a size; the values are once, few, many and, for expanded clones, a class.

D gene: NA; J gene: TRBJ1-5; CDR3 length: 15; V gene: TRBV2; clone size: NA; CDR3 DNA: TGTGCCAGCAGTTCCCCCTCAGGGGCAGGTCAGCCCCAGCATTTT; CDR3 protein: CASSSPSGAGQPQHF
D gene: TRBD2; J gene: TRBJ2-5; CDR3 length: 17; V gene: TRBV11-3; clone size: few; CDR3 DNA: TGTGCCAGCAGCTATGGACTAGCGGGAGCGCCCCGAGAGACCCAGTACTTC; CDR3 protein: CASSYGLAGAPRETQYF
D gene: NA; J gene: TRBJ2-1; CDR3 length: 17; V gene: TRBV10-1; clone size: NA; CDR3 DNA: TGCGCCAGCAGCCATGGGGACTGGCGGACCCAATACAATGAGCAGTTCTTC; CDR3 protein: CASSHGDWRTQYNEQFF
D gene: NA; J gene: TRBJ2-7; CDR3 length: 13; V gene: TRBV7-7; clone size: NA; CDR3 DNA: TGTGCTAGCAGCTTAGCACTCTCCTACGAGCAGTACTTC; CDR3 protein: CASSLALSYEQYF
D gene: TRBD2; J gene: TRBJ2-5; CDR3 length: 16; V gene: TRBV7-3; clone size: NA; CDR3 DNA: TGTGCAAGCAGCTTAGGGACTAGCGAGAGCGGTGAGACCCAGTACTTC; CDR3 protein: CASSLGTSESGETQYF
D gene: NA; J gene: TRBJ1-6; CDR3 length: 14; V gene: TRBV12-3/TRBV12-4; clone size: many; CDR3 DNA: TGTGCCAGCAGTTGGGGCAGGGGTAATTCACCCCTCCACTTT; CDR3 protein: CASSWGRGNSPLHF
D gene: NA; J gene: TRBJ1-6; CDR3 length: 14; V gene: TRBV29-1; clone size: NA; CDR3 DNA: TGCAGCACGCCCCGGGCCTCGATTTATTCACCCCTCCACTTT; CDR3 protein: CSTPRASIYSPLHF
D gene: NA; J gene: TRBJ2-3; CDR3 length: 12; V gene: TRBV20-1; clone size: few; CDR3 DNA: TGCAGTGCTGGAGGTGCCACAGATACGCAGTATTTT; CDR3 protein: CSAGGATDTQYF
D gene: NA; J gene: TRBJ1-1; CDR3 length: 12; V gene: TRBV29-1; clone size: NA; CDR3 DNA: TGCAGCGTTGTGAGCAGCTACACTGAAGCTTTCTTT; CDR3 protein: CSVVSSYTEAFF
D gene: TRBD1; J gene: TRBJ2-7; CDR3 length: 15; V gene: TRBV20-1; clone size: few; CDR3 DNA: TGCAGTGCTAGGGACTTAGGGACAGGGGGTCGCGAGCAGTACTTC; CDR3 protein: CSARDLGTGGREQYF
D gene: TRBD1; J gene: TRBJ2-1; CDR3 length: 16; V gene: TRBV24-1; clone size: NA; CDR3 DNA: TGTGCCACCAGTGAGTCGGGACAGGGGTTGAGTTACGAGCAGTTCTTC; CDR3 protein: CATSESGQGLSYEQFF
D gene: NA; J gene: TRBJ1-3; CDR3 length: 17; V gene: TRBV2; clone size: many; CDR3 DNA: TGTGCCAGCAGTGACGTTGAAGAGACATTCTCTGGAAACACCATATATTTT; CDR3 protein: CASSDVEETFSGNTIYF
D gene: TRBD1; J gene: TRBJ2-7; CDR3 length: 13; V gene: TRBV6-5; clone size: few; CDR3 DNA: TGTGCCAGCAGTTACCGGGACAGGGACGAGCAGTACTTC; CDR3 protein: CASSYRDRDEQYF
D gene: TRBD2; J gene: TRBJ2-2; CDR3 length: 15; V gene: TRBV20-1; clone size: many; CDR3 DNA: TGCAGTGCTAGGGGCGGGAGGGCCGGAACCGGGGAGCTGTTTTTT; CDR3 protein: CSARGGRAGTGELFF
D gene: NA; J gene: TRBJ1-2; CDR3 length: 13; V gene: TRBV4-3; clone size: NA; CDR3 DNA: TGCGCCAGCAGCCAAGATCACGGACTTGGCTACACCTTC; CDR3 protein: CASSQDHGLGYTF
D gene: NA; J gene: TRBJ1-1; CDR3 length: 14; V gene: TRBV6-1; clone size: once; CDR3 DNA: TGTGCCAGCAGGCCCGGGACCGAGGGCACTGAAGCTTTCTTT; CDR3 protein: CASRPGTEGTEAFF
D gene: NA; J gene: TRBJ1-5; CDR3 length: 15; V gene: TRBV19; clone size: many; CDR3 DNA: TGTGCCAGTAGTCCCTCTGACCTTACTAATCAGCCCCAGCATTTT; CDR3 protein: CASSPSDLTNQPQHF
D gene: NA; J gene: TRBJ1-6; CDR3 length: 14; V gene: TRBV30; clone size: many; CDR3 DNA: TGTGCCTGGAGGGCTAGGGGGGGTAATTCACCCCTCCACTTT; CDR3 protein: CAWRARGGNSPLHF
D gene: NA; J gene: TRBJ2-2; CDR3 length: 14; V gene: TRBV20-1; clone size: NA; CDR3 DNA: TGCAGTGCTAGAGATGAGGACGGCACCGGGGAGCTGTTTTTT; CDR3 protein: CSARDEDGTGELFF
D gene: TRBD2; J gene: TRBJ2-1; CDR3 length: 16; V gene: TRBV24-1; clone size: NA; CDR3 DNA: TGTGCCACCAGTGCTACTCGGGAGGGCCTACGCGATGAGCAGTTCTTC; CDR3 protein: CATSATREGLRDEQFF
D gene: NA; J gene: TRBJ2-7; CDR3 length: 13; V gene: TRBV7-2; clone size: many; CDR3 DNA: TGTGCCAGCAGCCATCTACGGACGGGCGAGCAGTACTTC; CDR3 protein: CASSHLRTGEQYF
D gene: NA; J gene: TRBJ1-2; CDR3 length: 14; V gene: TRBV24-1; clone size: NA; CDR3 DNA: TGTGCCACCAGTGACCCCGGGACAACCTATGGCTACACCTTC; CDR3 protein: CATSDPGTTYGYTF
D gene: NA; J gene: TRBJ1-2; CDR3 length: 13; V gene: TRBV7-3; clone size: few; CDR3 DNA: TGTGCCAGCAGCTTAAGCCTAGGACAGACCACCACCTTC; CDR3 protein: CASSLSLGQTTTF
D gene: TRBD2; J gene: TRBJ2-1; CDR3 length: 17; V gene: TRBV12-3/TRBV12-4; clone size: NA; CDR3 DNA: TGTGCCAGCAGTTTTAGTTTTAGCGGGAGGGCCCTCGGTGAGCAGTTCTTC; CDR3 protein: CASSFSFSGRALGEQFF
D gene: TRBD1; J gene: TRBJ2-7; CDR3 length: 14; V gene: TRBV12-3/TRBV12-4; clone size: once; CDR3 DNA: TGTGCCAGCAGCGGGGCCGGGACAGGGTACGAGCAGTACTTC; CDR3 protein: CASSGAGTGYEQYF
D gene: NA; J gene: TRBJ2-7; CDR3 length: 14; V gene: TRBV4-3; clone size: many; CDR3 DNA: TGCGCCAGCAGCCCCACCAGGGAATGGGGCGAGCAGTACTTC; CDR3 protein: CASSPTREWGEQYF
D gene: NA; J gene: TRBJ1-2; CDR3 length: 17; V gene: TRBV24-1; clone size: NA; CDR3 DNA: TGTGCCACCAGTGCGAACCAACAGCAGGAATCAATTTATGGCTACACCTTC; CDR3 protein: CATSANQQQESIYGYTF
D gene: NA; J gene: TRBJ1-6; CDR3 length: 13; V gene: TRBV7-9; clone size: many; CDR3 DNA: TGTGCCAGCAGCTTAAGGACCGCTCCACCCCTCCACTTT; CDR3 protein: CASSLRTAPPLHF
D gene: NA; J gene: TRBJ2-3; CDR3 length: 12; V gene: TRBV28; clone size: NA; CDR3 DNA: TGTGCCAGCAGTAAAAGCGGACTGACGCAGTATTTT; CDR3 protein: CASSKSGLTQYF
D gene: TRBD1; J gene: TRBJ1-2; CDR3 length: 15; V gene: TRBV4-2; clone size: NA; CDR3 DNA: TGTGCCAGCAGCCCACTGGGGACAGGGAACTATGGCTACACCTTC; CDR3 protein: CASSPLGTGNYGYTF
D gene: NA; J gene: TRBJ1-2; CDR3 length: 12; V gene: TRBV29-1; clone size: NA; CDR3 DNA: TGCAGCGTGTTCCAGGGGAACTATGGCTACACCTTC; CDR3 protein: CSVFQGNYGYTF
D gene: NA; J gene: TRBJ2-3; CDR3 length: 16; V gene: TRBV9; clone size: many; CDR3 DNA: TGTGCCAGCAGCGCCCGTCGTTTGGGGAGCACAGATACGCAGTATTTT; CDR3 protein: CASSARRLGSTDTQYF
D gene: NA; J gene: TRBJ1-1; CDR3 length: 17; V gene: TRBV19; clone size: NA; CDR3 DNA: TGTGCCAGTAGTTTTCTGGGACGGGGGGCCGTACTCCCGAACACTTTCTTT; CDR3 protein: CASSFLGRGAVLPNTFF
D gene: NA; J gene: TRBJ1-2; CDR3 length: 11; V gene: TRBV20-1; clone size: many; CDR3 DNA: TGCAGTGCTAGAAGGGATTCTGGCTACACCTTC; CDR3 protein: CSARRDSGYTF
D gene: NA; J gene: TRBJ2-2; CDR3 length: 22; V gene: TRBV13; clone size: NA; CDR3 DNA: TGTGCCAGCAGATTAGGTTTGCGCCAGGGTCCCCAGGGCTGTGCGAACACCGGGGAGCTGTTTTTT; CDR3 protein: CASRLGLRQGPQGCANTGELFF
D gene: NA; J gene: TRBJ2-3; CDR3 length: 15; V gene: TRBV20-1; clone size: NA; CDR3 DNA: TGCAGTGCTAGAGTTCGGGGCCTAAGCACAGATACGCAGTATTTT; CDR3 protein: CSARVRGLSTDTQYF
D gene: NA; J gene: TRBJ2-5; CDR3 length: 15; V gene: TRBV30; clone size: NA; CDR3 DNA: TGTGCCTGGAGGGGGCCTTCTACACGGGCGGAGACCCAGTACTTC; CDR3 protein: CAWRGPSTRAETQYF
D gene: NA; J gene: TRBJ2-3; CDR3 length: 14; V gene: TRBV5-1; clone size: NA; CDR3 DNA: TGCGCCAGCAGCTCGGAGGGCCTGACAGATACGCAGTATTTT; CDR3 protein: CASSSEGLTDTQYF
D gene: TRBD1; J gene: TRBJ2-7; CDR3 length: 14; V gene: TRBV19; clone size: NA; CDR3 DNA: TGTGCCAGTAGTGTCCGGGACAGACCCTACGAGCAGTACTTC; CDR3 protein: CASSVRDRPYEQYF
D gene: TRBD2; J gene: TRBJ2-3; CDR3 length: 15; V gene: TRBV6-1; clone size: NA; CDR3 DNA: TGTGCCAGCAGTCTGAAGCCGGGGGGAAGAGATACGCAGTATTTT; CDR3 protein: CASSLKPGGRDTQYF
D gene: NA; J gene: TRBJ2-1; CDR3 length: 15; V gene: TRBV12-3/TRBV12-4; clone size: NA; CDR3 DNA: TGTGCCAGCAGTGTGTTATGGAGGGGTGGGAATGAGCAGTTCTTC; CDR3 protein: CASSVLWRGGNEQFF
D gene: NA; J gene: TRBJ2-1; CDR3 length: 16; V gene: TRBV6-1; clone size: many; CDR3 DNA: TGTGCCTCCCCATCCCCGACAGGAGCGAATTACAATGAGCAGTTCTTC; CDR3 protein: CASPSPTGANYNEQFF
D gene: TRBD2; J gene: TRBJ2-7; CDR3 length: 15; V gene: TRBV5-8; clone size: NA; CDR3 DNA: TGTGCCAGCAGCCAACGACTTCCGGGAGGGTACGAGCAGTACTTC; CDR3 protein: CASSQRLPGGYEQYF
D gene: TRBD2; J gene: TRBJ2-7; CDR3 length: 15; V gene: TRBV2; clone size: NA; CDR3 DNA: TGTGCCAGCAGGTCAAGACTAGCGGGATCCTACGAGCAGTACTTC; CDR3 protein: CASRSRLAGSYEQYF
D gene: TRBD2; J gene: TRBJ2-1; CDR3 length: 15; V gene: TRBV19; clone size: NA; CDR3 DNA: TGTGCCAGTAGTATTCTAGGACTAGCGGAAAATGAGCAGTTCTTC; CDR3 protein: CASSILGLAENEQFF
D gene: NA; J gene: TRBJ2-5; CDR3 length: 11; V gene: TRBV10-3; clone size: NA; CDR3 DNA: TGTGCCATCAGTGTTGGCGAGACCCAGTACTTC; CDR3 protein: CAISVGETQYF
D gene: TRBD1; J gene: TRBJ1-6; CDR3 length: 16; V gene: TRBV20-1; clone size: NA; CDR3 DNA: TGCAGTGCTAGAGATCGCAGGGCGACAGGGGATTCACCCCTCCACTTT; CDR3 protein: CSARDRRATGDSPLHF
D gene: TRBD1; J gene: TRBJ1-5; CDR3 length: 14; V gene: TRBV6-1; clone size: many; CDR3 DNA: TGTGCCAGCCTTGACAGGGAAGACAATCAGCCCCAGCATTTT; CDR3 protein: CASLDREDNQPQHF
D gene: TRBD1; J gene: TRBJ1-2; CDR3 length: 14; V gene: TRBV7-3; clone size: NA; CDR3 DNA: TGTGCCAGCAGCCGACGCGATGACAGGGATGGCTACACCTTC; CDR3 protein: CASSRRDDRDGYTF
D gene: TRBD1; J gene: TRBJ2-7; CDR3 length: 14; V gene: TRBV19; clone size: NA; CDR3 DNA: TGTGCCAGTAGTATTGGGACAGGGCTCTACGAGCAGTACTTC; CDR3 protein: CASSIGTGLYEQYF
D gene: TRBD1; J gene: TRBJ2-7; CDR3 length: 14; V gene: TRBV7-9; clone size: NA; CDR3 DNA: TGTGCCAGCAGCTGGACAGGGGCGAAGGGCGAGCAGTACTTC; CDR3 protein: CASSWTGAKGEQYF